This T cell receptor (beta chain) was found in a study of cytomegalovirus exposure and HLA in healthy donors. Both 60 Vbeta primers and 13 Jbeta primers went into the PCR. Clones were sequenced by immunoSEQ multiplex PCR, and TCRdb holds only the in-frame ones, with some missing. This sample has 130,000 or so clones; 70% to 80% occur once, and the top ten carry around 1.6%. The source is a female donor in good health and CMV-seronegative. The sequenced material came from PBMCs.

In DNA form, the CDR3 reads TGTGCCAGCAGTTTAAGGTCTAGCGGGAGAGAGACCCAGTACTTC. Protein product: CASSLRSSGRETQYF. The chain has TRBV27 and TRBJ2-5; 10 nucleotides match TRBD2. V gave up 2 bases and J gave up 4 bases; unmatched junction bases: 4. The V gene's germline CDR1 is MNHEY and CDR2 SMNVEV (reference sequence). The CDR3 runs 15 residues.